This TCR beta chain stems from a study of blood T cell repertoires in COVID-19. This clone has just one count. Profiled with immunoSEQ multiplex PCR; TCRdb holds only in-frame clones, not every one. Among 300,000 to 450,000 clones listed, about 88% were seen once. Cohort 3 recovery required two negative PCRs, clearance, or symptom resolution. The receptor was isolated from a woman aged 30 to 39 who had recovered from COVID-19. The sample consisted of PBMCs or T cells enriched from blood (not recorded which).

This CDR3 is CASRPGQIQETQYF. CDR3 nucleotide sequence: TGCGCCAGCAGACCGGGACAGATCCAAGAGACCCAGTACTTC. The J gene is TRBJ2-5, the V gene TRBV5-1; 7 bases agree with TRBD1. Germline CDR1 is SGHRS and CDR2 is YFSETQ. V shed 5 bases and J 1 base; nucleotides not matched to a gene: 5. This CDR3 is 14 amino acids long. The full variable domain, in which reference TRBV5-1 and TRBJ2-5 provide the parts outside the CDR3, is KAGVTQTPRYLIKTRGQQVTLSCSPISGHRSVSWYQQTPGQGLQFLFEYFSETQRNKGNFPGRFSGRQFSNSRSEMNVSTLELGDSALYLCASRPGQIQETQYFGPGTRLLVL.